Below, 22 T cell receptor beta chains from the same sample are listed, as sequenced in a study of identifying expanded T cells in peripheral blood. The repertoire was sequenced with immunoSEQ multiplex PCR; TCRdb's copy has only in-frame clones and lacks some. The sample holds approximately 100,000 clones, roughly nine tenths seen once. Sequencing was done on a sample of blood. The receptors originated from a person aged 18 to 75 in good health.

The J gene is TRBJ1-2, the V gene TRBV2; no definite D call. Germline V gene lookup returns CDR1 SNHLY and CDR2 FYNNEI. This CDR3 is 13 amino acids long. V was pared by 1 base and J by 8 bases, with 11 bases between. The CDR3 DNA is TGTGCCAGCAGTGAAGTTCGAACCGGCGGCTACACCTTC. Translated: CASSEVRTGGYTF.

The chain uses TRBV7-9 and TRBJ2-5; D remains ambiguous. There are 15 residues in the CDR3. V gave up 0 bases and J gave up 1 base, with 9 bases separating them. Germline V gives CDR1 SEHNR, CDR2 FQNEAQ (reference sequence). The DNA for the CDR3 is TGTGCCAGCAGCTTAGCGCGAGACTTCCAAGAGACCCAGTACTTC. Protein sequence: CASSLARDFQETQYF. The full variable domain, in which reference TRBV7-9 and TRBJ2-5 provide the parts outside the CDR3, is DTGVSQNPRHKITKRGQNVTFRCDPISEHNRLYWYRQTLGQGPEFLTYFQNEAQLEKSRLLSDRFSAERPKGSFSTLEIQRTEQGDSAMYLCASSLARDFQETQYFGPGTRLLVL.

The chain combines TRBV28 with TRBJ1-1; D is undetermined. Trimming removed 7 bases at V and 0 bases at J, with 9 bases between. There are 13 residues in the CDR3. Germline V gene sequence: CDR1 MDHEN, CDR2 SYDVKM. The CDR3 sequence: CASIMNMNTEAFF. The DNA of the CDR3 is TGTGCCAGCATCATGAACATGAACACTGAAGCTTTCTTT. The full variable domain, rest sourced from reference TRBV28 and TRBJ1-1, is DVKVTQSSRYLVKRTGEKVFLECVQDMDHENMFWYRQDPGLGLRLIYFSYDVKMKEKGDIPEGYSVSREKKERFSLILESASTNQTSMYLCASIMNMNTEAFFGQGTRLTVV.

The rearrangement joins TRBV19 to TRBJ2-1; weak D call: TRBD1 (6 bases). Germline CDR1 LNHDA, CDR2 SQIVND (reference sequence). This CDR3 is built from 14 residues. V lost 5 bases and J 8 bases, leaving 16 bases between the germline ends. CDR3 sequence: CASSGVGQGHEQFF. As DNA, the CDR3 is TGTGCCAGTAGTGGGGTGGGGCAGGGGCATGAGCAGTTCTTC. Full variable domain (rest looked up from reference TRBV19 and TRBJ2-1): DGGITQSPKYLFRKEGQNVTLSCEQNLNHDAMYWYRQDPGQGLRLIYYSQIVNDFQKGDIAEGYSVSREKKESFPLTVTSAQKNPTAFYLCASSGVGQGHEQFFGPGTRLTVL.

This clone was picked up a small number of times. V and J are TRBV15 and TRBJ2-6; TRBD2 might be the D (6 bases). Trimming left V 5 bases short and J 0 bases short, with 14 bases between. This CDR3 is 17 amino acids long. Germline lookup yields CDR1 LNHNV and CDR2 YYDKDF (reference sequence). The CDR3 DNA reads TGTGCCACCAGCGGTGGCTCGGACTACTCTGGGGCCAACGTCCTGACTTTC. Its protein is CATSGGSDYSGANVLTF.

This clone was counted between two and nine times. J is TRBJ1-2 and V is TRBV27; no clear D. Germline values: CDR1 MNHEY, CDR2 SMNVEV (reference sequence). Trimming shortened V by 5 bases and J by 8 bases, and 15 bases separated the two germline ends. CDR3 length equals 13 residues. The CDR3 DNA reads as TGTGCCAGCAGTCCCGTGGGGTTAGACGGCTACACCTTC. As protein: CASSPVGLDGYTF.

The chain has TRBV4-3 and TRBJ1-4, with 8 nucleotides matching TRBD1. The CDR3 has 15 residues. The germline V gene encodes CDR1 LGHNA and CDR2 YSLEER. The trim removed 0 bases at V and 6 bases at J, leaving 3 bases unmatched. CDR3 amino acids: CASSQDGTGDEKLFF. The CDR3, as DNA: TGCGCCAGCAGCCAAGACGGGACAGGAGATGAAAAACTGTTTTTT.

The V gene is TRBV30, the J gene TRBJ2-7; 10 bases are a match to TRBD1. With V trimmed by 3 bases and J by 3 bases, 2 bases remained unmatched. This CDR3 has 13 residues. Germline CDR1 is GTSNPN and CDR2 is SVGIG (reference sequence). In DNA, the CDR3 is TGTGCCTGGAGGGACAGGGGGGACTACGAGCAGTACTTC. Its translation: CAWRDRGDYEQYF.

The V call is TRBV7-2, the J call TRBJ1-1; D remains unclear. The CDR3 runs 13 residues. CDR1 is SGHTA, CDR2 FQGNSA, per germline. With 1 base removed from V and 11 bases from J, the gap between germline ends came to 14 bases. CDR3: CASSLELSVWAFF. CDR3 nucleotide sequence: TGTGCCAGCAGCTTAGAGCTGAGTGTGTGGGCTTTCTTT.

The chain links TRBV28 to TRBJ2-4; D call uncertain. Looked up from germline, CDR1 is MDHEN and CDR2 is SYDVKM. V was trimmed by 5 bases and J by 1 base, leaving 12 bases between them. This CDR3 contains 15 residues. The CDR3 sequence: CASSGSEGAKNIQYF. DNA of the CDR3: TGTGCCAGCAGTGGCTCCGAAGGGGCCAAAAACATTCAGTACTTC.

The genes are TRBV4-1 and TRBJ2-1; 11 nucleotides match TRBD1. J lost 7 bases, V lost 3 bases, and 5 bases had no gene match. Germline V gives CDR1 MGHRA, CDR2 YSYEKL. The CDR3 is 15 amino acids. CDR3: CASSHHGQGANEQFF. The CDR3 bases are TGCGCCAGCAGCCATCACGGACAGGGGGCTAATGAGCAGTTCTTC.

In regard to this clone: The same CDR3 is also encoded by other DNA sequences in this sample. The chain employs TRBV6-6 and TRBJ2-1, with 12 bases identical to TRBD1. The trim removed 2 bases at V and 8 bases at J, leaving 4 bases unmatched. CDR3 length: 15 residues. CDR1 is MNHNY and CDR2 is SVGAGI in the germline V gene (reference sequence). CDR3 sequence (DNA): TGTGCCAGCAGTTACCCGGGACAGGGGGCCTATGAGCAGTTCTTC. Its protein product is CASSYPGQGAYEQFF.

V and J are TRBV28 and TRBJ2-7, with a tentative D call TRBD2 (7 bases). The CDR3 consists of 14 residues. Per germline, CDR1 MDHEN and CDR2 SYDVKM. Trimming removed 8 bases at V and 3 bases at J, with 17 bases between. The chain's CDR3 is CASLTAGDNYEQYF. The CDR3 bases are TGTGCCAGCCTCACCGCGGGGGACAACTACGAGCAGTACTTC.

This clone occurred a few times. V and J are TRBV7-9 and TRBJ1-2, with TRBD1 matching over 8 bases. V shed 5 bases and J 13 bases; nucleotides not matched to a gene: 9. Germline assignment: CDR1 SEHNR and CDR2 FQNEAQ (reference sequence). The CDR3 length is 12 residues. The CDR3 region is CASSPPDRDLTF. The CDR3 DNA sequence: TGTGCCAGCAGCCCCCCGGACAGGGACCTCACCTTC. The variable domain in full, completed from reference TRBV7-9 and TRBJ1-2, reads DTGVSQNPRHKITKRGQNVTFRCDPISEHNRLYWYRQTLGQGPEFLTYFQNEAQLEKSRLLSDRFSAERPKGSFSTLEIQRTEQGDSAMYLCASSPPDRDLTFGSGTRLTVV.

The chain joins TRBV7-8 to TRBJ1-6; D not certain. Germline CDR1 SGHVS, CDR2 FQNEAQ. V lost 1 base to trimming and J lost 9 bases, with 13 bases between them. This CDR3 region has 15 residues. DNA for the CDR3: TGTGCCAGCAGCTTAGAGAGAGGGTTCTTTTCACCCCTCCACTTT. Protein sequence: CASSLERGFFSPLHF.

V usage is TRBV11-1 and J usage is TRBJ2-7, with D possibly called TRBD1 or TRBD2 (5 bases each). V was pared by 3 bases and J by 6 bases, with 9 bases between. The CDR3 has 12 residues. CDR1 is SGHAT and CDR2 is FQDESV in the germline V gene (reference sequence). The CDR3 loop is CASSFEGREQYF. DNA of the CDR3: TGTGCCAGCAGCTTTGAGGGGCGCGAGCAGTACTTC.

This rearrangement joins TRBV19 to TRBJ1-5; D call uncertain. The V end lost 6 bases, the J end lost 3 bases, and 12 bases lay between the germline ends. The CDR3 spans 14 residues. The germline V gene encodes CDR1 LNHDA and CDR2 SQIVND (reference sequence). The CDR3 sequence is CASSAGQFNQPQHF. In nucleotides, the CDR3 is TGTGCCAGTAGCGCCGGGCAGTTCAATCAGCCCCAGCATTTT.

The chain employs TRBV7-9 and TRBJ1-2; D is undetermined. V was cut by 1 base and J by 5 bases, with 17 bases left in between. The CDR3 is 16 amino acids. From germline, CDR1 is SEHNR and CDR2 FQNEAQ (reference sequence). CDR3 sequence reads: CASSLGSGNGLYGYTF. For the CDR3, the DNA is TGTGCCAGCAGCTTAGGATCGGGGAATGGCTTGTATGGCTACACCTTC. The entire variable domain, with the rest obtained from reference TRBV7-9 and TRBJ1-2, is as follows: DTGVSQNPRHKITKRGQNVTFRCDPISEHNRLYWYRQTLGQGPEFLTYFQNEAQLEKSRLLSDRFSAERPKGSFSTLEIQRTEQGDSAMYLCASSLGSGNGLYGYTFGSGTRLTVV.

The CDR3 DNA reads TGTGCCAGTAGTATAGGGGGACTAGCGTCGAGCTCCTACAATGAGCAGTTCTTC. This translates into CASSIGGLASSSYNEQFF. The chain uses TRBV19 and TRBJ2-1; TRBD2 aligns across 10 bases. CDR1 LNHDA and CDR2 SQIVND come from the germline V gene (reference sequence). Trimming cost V 1 base and J 0 bases; bases outside gene matches: 6. The CDR3 covers 18 residues.

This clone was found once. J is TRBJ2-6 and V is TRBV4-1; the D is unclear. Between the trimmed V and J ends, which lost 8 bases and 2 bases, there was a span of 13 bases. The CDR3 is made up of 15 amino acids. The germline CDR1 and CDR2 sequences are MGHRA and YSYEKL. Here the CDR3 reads CASESRSPGANVLTF. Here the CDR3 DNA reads TGCGCCAGCGAATCCCGATCGCCTGGGGCCAACGTCCTGACTTTC.

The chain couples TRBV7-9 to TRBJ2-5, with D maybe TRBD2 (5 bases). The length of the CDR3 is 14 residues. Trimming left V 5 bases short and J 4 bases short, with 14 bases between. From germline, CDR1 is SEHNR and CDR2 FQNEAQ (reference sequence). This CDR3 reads CASSQTEGRETQYF. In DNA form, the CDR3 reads TGTGCCAGCAGCCAAACAGAGGGCCGAGAGACCCAGTACTTC.

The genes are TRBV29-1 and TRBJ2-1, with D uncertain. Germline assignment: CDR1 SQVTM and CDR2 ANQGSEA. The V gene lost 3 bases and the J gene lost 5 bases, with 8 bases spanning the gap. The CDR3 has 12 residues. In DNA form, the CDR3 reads TGCAGCGTTGAGTGGCGGAACAATGAGCAGTTCTTC. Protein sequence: CSVEWRNNEQFF.